The TCR beta chain under discussion was sequenced for a study of T-cell memory formation after mild COVID-19. The authors produced TCR alpha and TCR beta cDNA libraries with sample barcodes and UMIs by 5'RACE using constant-segment primers. TCRdb ran MiXCR on the 5' RACE reads and lists one entry per CDR3 protein. This sample yields about 560,000 distinct CDR3 sequences, of which 20% to 25% are seen a single time; around 7.7% belongs to the top ten. Germline V gene data show CDR1 as SGHNT and CDR2 as YYREEE (reference sequence). The CDR3 sequence is 16 residues long. Deletions cut 0 bases from V and 0 bases from J, with 13 bases between.

The specimen was PBMCs or a T cell subset sorted from them (not recorded which). The rearrangement uses TRBV5-4 and TRBJ2-7; possible D gene TRBD2, 7 bases. The receptor was derived from an adult woman who had mild COVID-19 (a few samples of this study predate the infection). Cell type and time point are not known. Written as DNA, the CDR3 is TGTGCCAGCAGCTTGGATGGCGGGGGCACCTCCTACGAGCAGTACTTC. It yields the protein CASSLDGGGTSYEQYF.